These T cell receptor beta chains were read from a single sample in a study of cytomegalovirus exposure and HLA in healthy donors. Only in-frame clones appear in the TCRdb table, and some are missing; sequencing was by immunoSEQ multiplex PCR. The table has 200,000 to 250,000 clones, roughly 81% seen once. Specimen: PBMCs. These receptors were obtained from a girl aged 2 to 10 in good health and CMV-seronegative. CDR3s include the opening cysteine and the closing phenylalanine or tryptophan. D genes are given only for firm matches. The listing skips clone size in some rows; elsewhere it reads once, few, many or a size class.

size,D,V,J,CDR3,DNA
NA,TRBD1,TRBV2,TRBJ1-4,CASSDGRQGYGEKLFF,TGTGCCAGCAGTGATGGTCGACAGGGTTACGGTGAAAAACTGTTTTTT
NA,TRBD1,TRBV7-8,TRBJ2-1,CASSIRKGGTGHNEQFF,TGTGCCAGCAGCATAAGAAAGGGGGGGACAGGGCACAATGAGCAGTTCTTC
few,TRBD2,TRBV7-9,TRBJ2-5,CAAGVGASGSQETQYF,TGTGCTGCGGGCGTGGGGGCTAGCGGGAGCCAAGAGACCCAGTACTTC
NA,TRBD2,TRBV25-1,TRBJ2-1,CASSSKVGTSHEQFF,TGTGCCAGCAGTTCAAAAGTTGGGACTAGCCATGAGCAGTTCTTC
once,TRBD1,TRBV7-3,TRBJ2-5,CASSLDPRGLQETQYF,TGTGCCAGCAGCTTAGACCCCAGGGGGCTACAAGAGACCCAGTACTTC
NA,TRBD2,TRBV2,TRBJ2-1,CASSEPAGGYNEQFF,TGTGCCAGCAGTGAACCAGCGGGGGGGTACAATGAGCAGTTCTTC
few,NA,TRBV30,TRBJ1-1,CAWSWGNTEAFF,TGTGCCTGGAGTTGGGGCAACACTGAAGCTTTCTTT
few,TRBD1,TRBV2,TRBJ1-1,CASSEEGQGNTEAFF,TGTGCCAGCAGTGAAGAGGGACAGGGTAACACTGAAGCTTTCTTT
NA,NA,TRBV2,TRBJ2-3,CACYTRDRTDTQYF,TGTGCCTGCTACACCCGGGATCGCACAGATACGCAGTATTTT
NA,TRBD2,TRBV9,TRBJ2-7,CASSVEPGLAGGYEQYF,TGTGCCAGCAGCGTTGAGCCGGGACTAGCGGGGGGCTACGAGCAGTACTTC
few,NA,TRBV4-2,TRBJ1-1,CASSQAPGNTEAFF,TGTGCCAGCAGCCAAGCGCCGGGAAACACTGAAGCTTTCTTT
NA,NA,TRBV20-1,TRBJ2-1,CSGSDNEQFF,TGCAGTGGTTCTGACAATGAGCAGTTCTTC
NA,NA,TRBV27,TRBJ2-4,CASRSGGTAGHIQYF,TGTGCCAGTCGAAGCGGCGGGACGGCAGGACACATTCAGTACTTC
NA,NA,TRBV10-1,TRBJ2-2,CASSEQNTGELFF,TGCGCCAGCAGTGAGCAGAACACCGGGGAGCTGTTTTTT
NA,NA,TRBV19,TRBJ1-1,CASSIDRGTEAFF,TGTGCCAGTAGTATAGATCGGGGGACTGAAGCTTTCTTT
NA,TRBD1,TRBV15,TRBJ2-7,CATSRRGGQGGSYEQYF,TGTGCCACCAGCAGACGAGGTGGACAGGGAGGCTCCTACGAGCAGTACTTC
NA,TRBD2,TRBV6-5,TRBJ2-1,CASSYGTSVNEQFF,TGTGCCAGCAGTTACGGGACTAGCGTGAATGAGCAGTTCTTC
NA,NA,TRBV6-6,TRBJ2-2,CASSYSRDIDTGELFF,TGTGCCAGCAGTTACTCGAGGGACATAGACACCGGGGAGCTGTTTTTT
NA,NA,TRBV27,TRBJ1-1,CASSQTGLNTEAFF,TGTGCCAGCAGCCAAACAGGACTAAACACTGAAGCTTTCTTT
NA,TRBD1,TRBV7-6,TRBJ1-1,CASSPKGQGNTEAFF,TGTGCCAGCAGCCCCAAGGGACAGGGAAACACTGAAGCTTTCTTT
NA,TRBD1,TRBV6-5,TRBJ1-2,CASSRGTGGNYGYTF,TGTGCCAGCAGCAGGGGGACAGGGGGCAACTATGGCTACACCTTC
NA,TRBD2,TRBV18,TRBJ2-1,CASSPVSGSSYNEQFF,TGTGCCAGCTCACCCGTTAGCGGGAGTTCCTACAATGAGCAGTTCTTC
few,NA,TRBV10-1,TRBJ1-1,CASSPSSGVNTEAFF,TGCGCCAGCAGCCCGAGTTCCGGTGTGAACACTGAAGCTTTCTTT
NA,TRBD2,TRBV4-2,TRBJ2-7,CASQPQTSGYYEQYF,TGTGCCAGCCAGCCTCAAACTAGCGGATACTACGAGCAGTACTTC
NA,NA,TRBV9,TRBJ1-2,CASSRFRGNYGYTF,TGTGCCAGCTCCCGGTTTCGGGGTAACTATGGCTACACCTTC
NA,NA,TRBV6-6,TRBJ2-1,CASSYEVGIEQFF,TGTGCCAGCAGTTACGAGGTCGGAATTGAGCAGTTCTTC
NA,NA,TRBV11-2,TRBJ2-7,CASTFLGGAWEQYF,TGTGCCAGCACCTTTCTTGGAGGGGCGTGGGAGCAGTACTTC
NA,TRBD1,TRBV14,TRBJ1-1,CASSQGLQGATEAFF,TGTGCCAGCAGCCAAGGGTTGCAGGGGGCCACTGAAGCTTTCTTT
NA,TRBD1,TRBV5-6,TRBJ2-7,CASSLKPGTAYEQYF,TGTGCCAGCAGCTTGAAGCCGGGGACAGCCTACGAGCAGTACTTC
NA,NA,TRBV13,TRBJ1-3,CASSSTLGQPLSGNTIYF,TGTGCCAGCAGCTCAACTCTTGGGCAGCCACTCTCTGGAAACACCATATATTTT
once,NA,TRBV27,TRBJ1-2,CASSFVRGSSPYGYTF,TGTGCCAGCAGTTTTGTTAGGGGCAGCTCCCCCTATGGCTACACCTTC
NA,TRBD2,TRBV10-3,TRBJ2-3,CAIRAGGATDTQYF,TGTGCCATCAGGGCGGGAGGTGCAACAGATACGCAGTATTTT
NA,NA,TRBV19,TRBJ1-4,CASSMAGAGEKLFF,TGTGCCAGTAGTATGGCGGGGGCAGGGGAAAAACTGTTTTTT
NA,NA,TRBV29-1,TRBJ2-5,CSVSGLKGETQYF,TGCAGCGTTTCGGGTCTGAAGGGGGAGACCCAGTACTTC
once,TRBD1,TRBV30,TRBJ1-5,CAWSGTGDQPQHF,TGTGCCTGGAGTGGGACAGGGGATCAGCCCCAGCATTTT
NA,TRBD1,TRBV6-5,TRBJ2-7,CASSYSIPAGGNEQYF,TGTGCCAGCAGTTACTCGATCCCCGCAGGGGGCAACGAGCAGTACTTC
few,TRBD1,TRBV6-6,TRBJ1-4,CASISSGGEKLFF,TGTGCCAGCATTTCGTCAGGGGGTGAAAAACTGTTTTTT
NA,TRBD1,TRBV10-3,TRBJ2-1,CAISDNRDRAINEQFF,TGTGCCATCAGTGATAACCGGGACAGGGCAATCAATGAGCAGTTCTTC
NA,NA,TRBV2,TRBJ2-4,CASSDRVTKNIQYF,TGTGCCAGCAGTGACAGGGTTACCAAAAACATTCAGTACTTC
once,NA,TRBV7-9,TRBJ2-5,CASSPVQRGGETQYF,TGTGCCAGCAGCCCGGTTCAGAGGGGGGGGGAGACCCAGTACTTC
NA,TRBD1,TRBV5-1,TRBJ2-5,CASSPTGEGTQYF,TGCGCCAGCAGCCCGACAGGGGAAGGGACCCAGTACTTC
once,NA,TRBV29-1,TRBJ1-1,CSVERNTEAFF,TGCAGCGTTGAGAGGAACACTGAAGCTTTCTTT
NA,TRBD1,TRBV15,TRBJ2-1,CATSRGQLTNNEQFF,TGTGCCACCAGCAGGGGACAGCTGACCAACAATGAGCAGTTCTTC
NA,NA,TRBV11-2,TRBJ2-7,CASSLGPLYEQYF,TGTGCCAGCAGCTTGGGGCCTCTCTACGAGCAGTACTTC
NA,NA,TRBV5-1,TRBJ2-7,CASRPIAAYEQYF,TGCGCCAGCAGACCAATAGCGGCCTACGAGCAGTACTTC